The T cell receptor beta chain under discussion was sequenced for a study of shared clonotypes between healthy human individuals. Across the whole study: Every donor yielded three CD4 naive, three CD4 memory, two CD8 naive and one CD8 memory plate. Points from the study as a whole: Generation probability values for non-shared clonotypes were lower than those for clonotypes shared by all four donors.

Concerning this clone: Its antigen is as yet unknown.

The protocol was immunoSEQ multiplex PCR, while the TCRdb copy is restricted to in-frame clones and leaves out a portion. The sample contains approximately 1,500,000 clones, approximately 97% of which appear only once. The sequence came from a man aged 25 to 40 in good health. Specimen: naive CD4+ T cells sorted from blood. Subset reported: CD45RA+ positively selected.

CDR3 loop: CASSVANEKLFF. DNA of the CDR3: TGTGCCAGCAGTGTGGCTAATGAAAAACTGTTTTTT. This chain uses TRBV25-1 with TRBJ1-4; D not resolved. Trimming removed 4 bases from V and 3 bases from J, with 3 bases in between. The germline V gene encodes CDR1 MGHDK and CDR2 SYGVNS. This CDR3 is built from 12 residues.